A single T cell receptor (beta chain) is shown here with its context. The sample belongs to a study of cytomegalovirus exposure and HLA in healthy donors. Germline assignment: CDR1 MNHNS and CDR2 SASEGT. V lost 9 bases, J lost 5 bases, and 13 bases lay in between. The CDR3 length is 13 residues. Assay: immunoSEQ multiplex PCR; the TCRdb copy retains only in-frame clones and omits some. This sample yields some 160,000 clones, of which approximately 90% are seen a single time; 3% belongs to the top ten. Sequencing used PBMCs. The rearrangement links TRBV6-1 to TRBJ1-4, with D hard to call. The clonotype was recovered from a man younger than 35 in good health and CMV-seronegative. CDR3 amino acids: CASNRVVNEKLFF. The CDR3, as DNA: TGTGCCAGTAACCGGGTGGTGAATGAAAAACTGTTTTTT.